These 10 T cell receptor beta chains came from one sample sequenced in a study of cytomegalovirus exposure and HLA in healthy donors. The PCR made use of 60 Vbeta and 13 Jbeta primers. Data came from immunoSEQ multiplex PCR; TCRdb stores just in-frame clones and leaves some out. The table includes 97,000 or so clones, roughly 60% detected once. What was sequenced was PBMCs. The origin of the receptors is a human donor in good health.

This chain uses TRBV10-3 with TRBJ2-7; 8 nucleotides align to TRBD2. This CDR3 region has 15 residues. Germline CDR1 is ENHRY and CDR2 is SYGVKD. Germline trimming cut 3 bases from V and 3 bases from J; bases unmatched to any gene: 7. The CDR3 DNA reads as TGTGCCATCAGTGACTTAGCGGGACACTTCTACGAGCAGTACTTC. Protein product: CAISDLAGHFYEQYF.

The V call is TRBV5-1, the J call TRBJ1-4; possibly TRBD1 for D (5 bases). CDR3 length: 14 residues. Trimming stripped 1 base from V and 8 bases from J, with 12 bases between. Germline V gene sequence: CDR1 SGHRS, CDR2 YFSETQ. DNA for the CDR3: TGCGCCAGCAGCTTGAGCGGGGCGGGGGAAAAACTGTTTTTT. It yields the protein CASSLSGAGEKLFF.

V gene TRBV9 combines with J gene TRBJ2-2; weak D call: TRBD1 (6 bases). CDR1 SGDLS and CDR2 YYNGEE come from the germline V gene. V was pared by 4 bases and J by 5 bases, with 15 bases between. The CDR3 contains 15 residues. The CDR3 is CASSPRQETTGELFF. The CDR3 coding sequence is TGTGCCAGCAGCCCACGACAGGAGACAACCGGGGAGCTGTTTTTT.

This clone was detected only a few times. The chain carries TRBV5-1 and TRBJ2-1, with TRBD2 matching 8 bases. The junction had 6 bases not matched to a gene; V was cut back by 0 bases and J by 4 bases. CDR1 is SGHRS and CDR2 is YFSETQ in the germline V gene. CDR3 length equals 16 residues. CDR3 in DNA: TGCGCCAGCAGCTTGGAAGTGGTAGCGGGATACAATGAGCAGTTCTTC. It codes for CASSLEVVAGYNEQFF.

The gene calls are TRBV4-2 and TRBJ2-3; D unresolved. The CDR3 is 15 residues long. With 4 bases removed from V and 5 bases from J, the gap between germline ends came to 16 bases. The germline V gene encodes CDR1 LGHNA and CDR2 YNFKEQ. The CDR3 loop is CASSPASGVGDTQYF. The CDR3 DNA reads TGTGCCAGCAGCCCCGCTAGTGGAGTCGGAGATACGCAGTATTTT.

The chain joins TRBV30 to TRBJ2-1; 7 nucleotides line up with TRBD2. Germline values: CDR1 GTSNPN, CDR2 SVGIG (reference sequence). Germline trimming cut 8 bases from V and 7 bases from J; bases unmatched to any gene: 14. The CDR3 loop spans 14 amino acids. CDR3 sequence reads: CARSRGLGGNEQFF. Written as DNA, the CDR3 is TGTGCCCGCAGCCGGGGGTTGGGGGGGAATGAGCAGTTCTTC. The complete variable domain, with remaining parts taken from reference TRBV30 and TRBJ2-1, reads SQTIHQWPATLVQPVGSPLSLECTVEGTSNPNLYWYRQAAGRGLQLLFYSVGIGQISSEVPQNLSASRPQDRQFILSSKKLLLSDSGFYLCARSRGLGGNEQFFGPGTRLTVL.

As to this clone: Other DNA variants within this sample encode the same CDR3. CDR3 residues: CASSQPSGQGDYGYTF. The CDR3 DNA is TGCGCCAGCAGCCAACCCTCCGGACAGGGGGACTATGGCTACACCTTC. The chain combines TRBV4-1 with TRBJ1-2, with 10 positions matching TRBD1. V lost 2 bases to trimming and J lost 3 bases; unmatched junction nucleotides: 6. CDR1 MGHRA and CDR2 YSYEKL come from the germline V gene. The CDR3 runs to 16 residues.

The V call is TRBV5-4, the J call TRBJ2-3, with a weak D call TRBD1 (5 bases). The V end lost 4 bases, the J end lost 0 bases, and 9 bases lay between the germline ends. This CDR3 has 14 amino acids. Germline-derived CDR1 and CDR2 are SGHNT and YYREEE (reference sequence). The CDR3 sequence: CASSPQGSTDTQYF. The CDR3 coding sequence is TGTGCCAGCAGCCCGCAGGGTAGCACAGATACGCAGTATTTT.

The chain is built from TRBV7-7 and TRBJ2-1; 8 bases are a match to TRBD1. Germline V gives CDR1 SSHAT, CDR2 FNYEAQ (reference sequence). Losses at the gene ends were 3 bases for V and 7 bases for J; bases not matched to a gene: 2. The CDR3 covers 13 residues. This CDR3 is CASSFDRGNEQFF. CDR3 bases: TGTGCCAGCAGCTTTGACAGGGGTAATGAGCAGTTCTTC.

The chain uses TRBV19 and TRBJ2-1, with 14 bases that match TRBD2. This CDR3 region has 16 residues. In germline, CDR1 is LNHDA, CDR2 SQIVND (reference sequence). The V and J ends lost 4 bases and 5 bases, in that order; junction bases with no gene match: 4. CDR3 bases: TGTGCCAGTAGTACCCAGACTAGCGGGAGGGACAATGAGCAGTTCTTC. Residues: CASSTQTSGRDNEQFF.